The 18 T cell receptor beta chains given below trace back to one sample, sequenced in a study of blood T cell repertoires in COVID-19. Clones were read by immunoSEQ multiplex PCR, and TCRdb kept only the in-frame ones, dropping some. The table has some 200,000 clones, 82% seen once. What was sequenced was PBMCs or T cells enriched from blood (not recorded which). These receptors were taken from an older woman with acute COVID-19.

This clone was picked up a small number of times. J is TRBJ1-6 and V is TRBV15; 8 bases are a match to TRBD1. V was pared by 5 bases and J by 5 bases, with 17 bases of the junction left unmatched. Germline V lookup: CDR1 LNHNV, CDR2 YYDKDF (reference sequence). The CDR3 runs 19 residues. In DNA, the CDR3 is TGTGCCACCAGCCTCCGTCCCCAGGACAGGGCTTTCCATAATTCACCCCTCCACTTT. Translated, it gives CATSLRPQDRAFHNSPLHF.

This chain connects TRBV18 to TRBJ2-1; TRBD2 agrees at 10 bases. The CDR3 has 14 amino acids. J gave up 7 bases and V 9 bases, and 9 bases lay outside the gene matches. Looked up from germline, CDR1 is KGHSH and CDR2 is LQKENI. CDR3 residues: CASLTSGEVNEQFF. The CDR3 DNA reads as TGTGCCAGTTTAACTAGCGGGGAAGTAAATGAGCAGTTCTTC.

This clone is a singleton in its sample. This sequence joins TRBV27 and TRBJ2-7; the match to TRBD1 covers 9 bases. This CDR3 comprises 14 residues. Germline loops: CDR1 MNHEY, CDR2 SMNVEV (reference sequence). V trimming: 5 bases; J trimming: 3 bases; junction bases outside the gene matches: 5. In DNA, the CDR3 is TGTGCCAGCAGTAAGACAGGGGGAAACTACGAGCAGTACTTC. This codes for CASSKTGGNYEQYF.

The chain couples TRBV11-2 to TRBJ2-7; 7 bases are a match to TRBD2. Germline assignment: CDR1 SGHAT and CDR2 FQNNGV. The CDR3 is 17 amino acids. The trim removed 5 bases at V and 0 bases at J, leaving 13 bases unmatched. The CDR3 reads CASSPRALAESSYEQYF. DNA for the CDR3: TGTGCCAGCAGCCCCCGAGCTCTAGCGGAGAGCTCCTACGAGCAGTACTTC.

The rearrangement uses TRBV7-9 and TRBJ1-1, with TRBD1 matching over 9 bases. With 5 bases clipped from V and 3 bases from J, the junction kept 13 bases outside the gene matches. The CDR3 is 17 residues long. Germline values: CDR1 SEHNR, CDR2 FQNEAQ (reference sequence). CDR3 nucleotides: TGTGCCAGCAGCCGAAACGGACAGGGGAGGAAGGACACTGAAGCTTTCTTT. Residues: CASSRNGQGRKDTEAFF.

CDR3 nucleotides: TGTGCCAGCAGCCAGACTACGCCGGGACTCTACACCGGGGAGCTGTTTTTT. Amino acids: CASSQTTPGLYTGELFF. The chain combines TRBV3-1 (or the pseudogene TRBV3-2) with TRBJ2-2; D is perhaps TRBD2 (6 bases). This CDR3 has 17 residues. Deletions cut 3 bases from V and 3 bases from J, with 17 bases between. Germline-derived CDR1 and CDR2 are LGHDT and YNNKEL (reference sequence).

The V and J genes are TRBV15 and TRBJ1-2; D remains ambiguous. The V and J ends lost 3 bases and 7 bases respectively, with 15 bases between them. The CDR3 runs to 14 residues. Germline CDR1 reads LNHNV; CDR2 reads YYDKDF (reference sequence). CDR3 nucleotides: TGTGCCACCAGCAGTGGCCCTAGGTCGAGTGGCTACACCTTC. Protein: CATSSGPRSSGYTF.

This chain links TRBV5-3 with TRBJ2-6, with TRBD1 matching over 9 bases. TRBV5-3 is annotated as an ORF whose role is uncertain. The V gene end was trimmed by 7 bases and the J gene end by 0 bases; junction bases not matched to a gene: 2. The CDR3 contains 15 residues. The CDR3 DNA is TGTGCCAGACGGGACAGGGACTCTGGGGCCAACGTCCTGACTTTC. Its protein product is CARRDRDSGANVLTF.

This sequence joins TRBV4-2 and TRBJ1-3; D is possibly TRBD1 (6 bases). Germline CDR1 and CDR2: LGHNA and YNFKEQ. The CDR3 spans 18 residues. The germline V and J ends were trimmed by 1 base and 4 bases, with 20 bases remaining between them. In nucleotides, the CDR3 is TGTGCCAGCAGCCAAGCGTGGCCAGGGGAGTTTGGGGGAAACACCATATATTTT. Translated, it gives CASSQAWPGEFGGNTIYF.

As regards this clone: Other nucleotide sequences in the sample specify the same CDR3. The chain couples TRBV9 to TRBJ1-1; D not certain. Germline V gene sequence: CDR1 SGDLS, CDR2 YYNGEE. The length of the CDR3 is 14 residues. V shed 2 bases and J shed 0 bases, with 8 bases lying between them. The CDR3: CASSVGGVNTEAFF. CDR3 nucleotide sequence: TGTGCCAGCAGCGTCGGAGGAGTGAACACTGAAGCTTTCTTT.

This sequence joins TRBV18 and TRBJ1-2; TRBD1 is a possible D gene (5 bases). V was pared by 6 bases and J by 0 bases, with 8 bases between. From germline, CDR1 is KGHSH and CDR2 LQKENI. This CDR3 is built from 13 residues. CDR3 loop: CASSGAANYGYTF. CDR3 bases: TGTGCCAGCTCTGGGGCGGCTAACTATGGCTACACCTTC.

This clone was detected only a few times. The chain couples TRBV27 to TRBJ1-2, with 8 bases fitting TRBD1. With 2 bases clipped from V and 5 bases from J, the junction kept 7 bases outside the gene matches. Germline V lookup: CDR1 MNHEY, CDR2 SMNVEV (reference sequence). CDR3 length: 15 residues. CDR3 protein: CASSLGAGGLYGYTF. DNA of the CDR3: TGTGCCAGCAGTTTAGGAGCAGGGGGCTTATATGGCTACACCTTC.

This clone occurred a few times. The chain carries TRBV5-1 and TRBJ1-2; 12 nucleotides agree with TRBD1. V lost 6 bases and J lost 7; bases outside the gene matches: 13. The CDR3 is made up of 16 amino acids. CDR1 and CDR2 from the germline V gene are SGHRS and YFSETQ. In nucleotides, the CDR3 is TGCGCCAGCACCGGGCCGGGACAGGGGGCAGGAGGTGGCTACACCTTC. Its protein is CASTGPGQGAGGGYTF.

The chain is built from TRBV5-1 and TRBJ2-7; 8 bases align to TRBD2. Germline CDR1 and CDR2: SGHRS and YFSETQ. CDR3 size: 21 residues. Germline trimming cut 1 base from V and 4 bases from J; bases unmatched to any gene: 25. CDR3 sequence: CASSLRPPGLASGSPGYEQYF. In DNA, the CDR3 is TGCGCCAGCAGCTTGCGACCCCCGGGGTTGGCAAGCGGGAGCCCCGGGTACGAGCAGTACTTC.

This chain joins TRBV10-1 and TRBJ2-1; TRBD2 matches at 8 bases. V shed 2 bases and J 3 bases; nucleotides not matched to a gene: 3. Germline V gene sequence: CDR1 WNHNN, CDR2 SYGVQD (reference sequence). This CDR3 region has 15 residues. CDR3: CASSEAGGFYNEQFF. Here the CDR3 DNA reads TGCGCCAGCAGTGAGGCGGGGGGATTCTACAATGAGCAGTTCTTC.

This chain joins TRBV7-8 and TRBJ2-2; the D gene is possibly TRBD1 (5 bases). Germline CDR1 SGHVS, CDR2 FQNEAQ. V lost 10 bases to trimming and J lost 1 base, with 16 bases between them. The CDR3 runs to 15 residues. Here the CDR3 DNA reads TGTGCCACCCGTAAGGGGTTAGGGAACACCGGGGAGCTGTTTTTT. Translation: CATRKGLGNTGELFF.

The chain recombines TRBV5-1 with TRBJ1-4; a weak D match, TRBD1 (6 bases). The CDR3 is 15 amino acids. The V and J ends lost 5 bases and 4 bases respectively, with 15 bases between them. Germline V gene data show CDR1 as SGHRS and CDR2 as YFSETQ. The CDR3 loop is CASRITVGGNEKLFF. CDR3 bases: TGCGCCAGCAGAATTACCGTAGGGGGTAATGAAAAACTGTTTTTT.

The chain joins TRBV7-2 to TRBJ2-1; no reliable D call. The CDR3 totals 16 residues. Germline lookup yields CDR1 SGHTA and CDR2 FQGNSA. The V gene lost 6 bases and the J gene lost 0 bases, with 15 bases spanning the gap. In DNA, the CDR3 is TGTGCCAGCAGACCCGGCGGCCCCGGCTCCTACAATGAGCAGTTCTTC. Its protein is CASRPGGPGSYNEQFF.